Following are 14 T cell receptor beta chains from one sample sequenced in a study of CD4 T cells in relation to SARS-CoV-2 and coronaviruses. CD4+ T cells from unexposed donors were obtained before the COVID-19 pandemic (2011-2018). After nine to ten days of culture, CD4+ T cells were isolated. The repertoire was sequenced with immunoSEQ multiplex PCR; TCRdb's copy has only in-frame clones and lacks some. Here the sample spans some 28,000 clones, about 79% being singletons. These receptors have no identified antigens. The sequenced material came from CD4+ T cells from PBMCs, cultured in vitro. The receptors were gathered from a human donor in good health.

This clone was counted between two and nine times. This chain uses TRBV5-1 with TRBJ1-1, with unresolved D. Germline V gives CDR1 SGHRS, CDR2 YFSETQ. Deletions cut 0 bases from V and 4 bases from J, with 16 bases between. The CDR3 extends over 16 amino acids. The CDR3 DNA reads as TGCGCCAGCAGCTTGGGATTTATCGGGCGAGTCACTGAAGCTTTCTTT. As protein: CASSLGFIGRVTEAFF.

V gene TRBV9 combines with J gene TRBJ2-1; D assignment may be TRBD1 or TRBD2 (5 bases each). Per germline, CDR1 SGDLS and CDR2 YYNGEE. Between the trimmed V and J ends, which lost 0 bases and 5 bases, there was a span of 21 bases. The CDR3 loop spans 18 amino acids. This chain's CDR3 is CASSVVPRDPIINNEQFF. CDR3 nucleotides: TGTGCCAGCAGCGTAGTCCCTAGGGACCCCATAATAAACAATGAGCAGTTCTTC.

The rearrangement uses TRBV10-3 and TRBJ2-7; no firm D call. Per germline, CDR1 ENHRY and CDR2 SYGVKD. The CDR3 extends over 13 amino acids. The V and J ends lost 2 bases and 6 bases respectively, with 11 bases between them. This CDR3 is CAISERSVSEQYF. The CDR3 DNA reads as TGTGCCATCAGTGAGAGGTCAGTCAGCGAGCAGTACTTC.

The chain couples TRBV9 to TRBJ1-6, with a possible D match to TRBD1 (5 bases). The CDR3 contains 15 residues. The germline V gene has CDR1 SGDLS and CDR2 YYNGEE. V was cut by 0 bases and J by 7 bases, with 11 bases left in between. The DNA for the CDR3 is TGTGCCAGCAGCGTAGATCCAGGGAGCAATTCACCCCTCCACTTT. The encoded protein is CASSVDPGSNSPLHF. Using reference TRBV9 and TRBJ1-6 for the parts outside the CDR3, the full variable domain is DSGVTQTPKHLITATGQRVTLRCSPRSGDLSVYWYQQSLDQGLQFLIQYYNGEERAKGNILERFSAQQFPDLHSELNLSSLELGDSALYFCASSVDPGSNSPLHFGNGTRLTVT.

The J gene is TRBJ2-1, the V gene TRBV9, with TRBD2 matching over 7 bases. The CDR3 consists of 15 residues. The V and J ends lost 3 bases and 5 bases, in that order; junction bases with no gene match: 8. Germline loops: CDR1 SGDLS, CDR2 YYNGEE. The CDR3 nucleotides read TGTGCCAGCAGCGCCCCCGGGACTATAAACAATGAGCAGTTCTTC. It is translated as CASSAPGTINNEQFF.

The V call is TRBV7-8, the J call TRBJ2-1, with TRBD2 identical over 11 bases. CDR3 size: 18 residues. V shed 2 bases, J shed 4 bases, and the junction held 10 bases outside the gene matches. CDR1 is SGHVS and CDR2 is FQNEAQ in the germline V gene. The CDR3 region is CASSLRFGTSGRYNEQFF. Written as DNA, the CDR3 is TGTGCCAGCAGCTTACGCTTTGGGACTAGCGGCCGATACAATGAGCAGTTCTTC.

V gene TRBV10-3 combines with J gene TRBJ2-2; a possible D gene is TRBD1 (6 bases). The V gene lost 3 bases and the J gene lost 4 bases, with 9 bases spanning the gap. This CDR3 has 14 amino acids. Germline V gene data show CDR1 as ENHRY and CDR2 as SYGVKD. The DNA for the CDR3 is TGTGCCATCAGTGACTGGGGGCGCACCGGGGAGCTGTTTTTT. Protein: CAISDWGRTGELFF.

V is TRBV6-5 and J is TRBJ2-5, with TRBD1 identical over 9 bases. The junction had 5 bases not matched to a gene; V was cut back by 0 bases and J by 3 bases. Germline CDR1 is MNHEY and CDR2 is SVGAGI. CDR3 length: 16 amino acids. CDR3 coding DNA: TGTGCCAGCAGTTACTCCGACAGGGGGATGGAAGAGACCCAGTACTTC. It codes for CASSYSDRGMEETQYF.

The rearrangement joins TRBV4-3 to TRBJ1-1; perhaps TRBD1 as D (5 bases). This CDR3 contains 17 residues. CDR1 and CDR2 from the germline V gene are LGHNA and YSLEER. Trimming took off 0 bases at V and 3 bases at J, with 17 bases between the two ends. The CDR3 reads CASSQDRRDPRDTEAFF. CDR3 DNA sequence: TGCGCCAGCAGCCAAGATCGTCGGGACCCTCGGGACACTGAAGCTTTCTTT.

This clone has just one count. The chain recombines TRBV30 with TRBJ2-5; 12 positions match TRBD1. In germline, CDR1 is GTSNPN, CDR2 SVGIG (reference sequence). V was pared by 7 bases and J by 5 bases, with 8 bases of the junction left unmatched. CDR3 size: 14 residues. This CDR3 is CASIGTGGRETQYF. The CDR3 DNA is TGTGCCTCTATTGGGACAGGGGGCCGGGAGACCCAGTACTTC.

In this sample, this clone turned up a few times. J is TRBJ1-1 and V is TRBV19, with D maybe TRBD1 (5 bases). Germline V CDR1 and CDR2: LNHDA, SQIVND (reference sequence). Trimming removed 6 bases from V and 8 bases from J, with 19 bases in between. This CDR3 contains 14 residues. The CDR3 here is CASRSGGRGLEAFF. Written as DNA, the CDR3 is TGTGCCAGTAGGTCCGGGGGACGAGGACTAGAAGCTTTCTTT. Filled out from reference TRBV19 and TRBJ1-1, the complete variable domain reads DGGITQSPKYLFRKEGQNVTLSCEQNLNHDAMYWYRQDPGQGLRLIYYSQIVNDFQKGDIAEGYSVSREKKESFPLTVTSAQKNPTAFYLCASRSGGRGLEAFFGQGTRLTVV.

The chain carries TRBV19 and TRBJ2-3; TRBD2 agrees at 14 bases. Germline CDR1 and CDR2: LNHDA and SQIVND (reference sequence). The CDR3 is made up of 15 amino acids. With 5 bases clipped from V and 9 bases from J, the junction kept 7 bases outside the gene matches. Written as DNA, the CDR3 is TGTGCCAGTAGTTCGCCGGGACTAGCGGGAGAGACGCAGTATTTT. Protein product: CASSSPGLAGETQYF.

The chain joins TRBV7-9 to TRBJ2-1; D is unresolved. CDR3 length: 12 amino acids. Deletions cut 3 bases from V and 13 bases from J, with 13 bases between. Germline CDR1 is SEHNR and CDR2 is FQNEAQ (reference sequence). The CDR3 here is CASSLDANPQFF. CDR3 DNA sequence: TGTGCCAGCAGCTTGGACGCGAACCCCCAGTTCTTC.

This chain links TRBV25-1 with TRBJ1-1, with 8 bases aligning to TRBD1. The CDR3 has 17 residues. CDR1 is MGHDK and CDR2 is SYGVNS in the germline V gene. With V trimmed by 2 bases and J by 1 base, 9 bases remained unmatched. In DNA form, the CDR3 reads TGTGCCAGCAGTGAACACGTCAGACAGGGGACGAACACTGAAGCTTTCTTT. It is translated as CASSEHVRQGTNTEAFF.